The 5 T cell receptor beta chains below come from one sample, sequenced in a study of long-term antiretroviral therapy in people with HIV. The assay, immunoSEQ v3.0, was run at survey level. Clones were read by immunoSEQ multiplex PCR, and TCRdb kept only the in-frame ones, dropping some. The sample lists fewer than 30,000 clones, about four fifths occurring once. Source: unsorted PBMCs, taken 0.7 years before starting antiretroviral therapy. The receptors come from a man younger than 40 with HIV.

This rearrangement joins TRBV7-9 to TRBJ2-7; D is tentatively TRBD1 or TRBD2 (5 bases each). CDR1 and CDR2 (germline): SEHNR, FQNEAQ (reference sequence). The CDR3 totals 16 residues. The V and J ends lost 3 bases and 2 bases respectively, with 17 bases between them. The chain's CDR3 is CASSFDPRDPTYEQYF. CDR3 sequence (DNA): TGTGCCAGCAGCTTCGATCCCCGGGACCCTACCTACGAGCAGTACTTC.

The CDR3 protein is CASSQVGPGPDEQYF. In DNA form, the CDR3 reads TGTGCCAGCAGCCAAGTCGGCCCCGGACCCGACGAGCAGTACTTC. The chain is built from TRBV4-2 and TRBJ2-7; no clear D gene. Per germline, CDR1 LGHNA and CDR2 YNFKEQ. The CDR3 length is 15 residues. Trimming took off 1 base at V and 5 bases at J, with 15 bases between the two ends.

V usage is TRBV19 and J usage is TRBJ2-3; D possibly corresponds to TRBD2 (5 bases). This CDR3 spans 16 amino acids. Trimming left V 2 bases short and J 5 bases short, with 17 bases between. Germline CDR1 LNHDA, CDR2 SQIVND (reference sequence). CDR3 region: CASSIRAPGGGDTQYF. DNA for the CDR3: TGTGCCAGTAGTATAAGGGCCCCCGGAGGTGGAGATACGCAGTATTTT.

The chain recombines TRBV19 with TRBJ1-1; D may be TRBD1 (6 bases). Trimming took 4 bases from V and 0 from J, leaving 9 bases between them. Per germline, CDR1 LNHDA and CDR2 SQIVND (reference sequence). This CDR3 has 14 amino acids. The DNA of the CDR3 is TGTGCCAGTAGTAAGGGGGGGATGAACACTGAAGCTTTCTTT. Translation gives CASSKGGMNTEAFF.

The J gene is TRBJ1-1, the V gene TRBV28; D gene ambiguous. The CDR3 runs 14 residues. Between the trimmed V and J ends, which lost 3 bases and 8 bases, there was a span of 16 bases. Per the germline V gene, CDR1 is MDHEN and CDR2 is SYDVKM. The CDR3 sequence is CASSFVISGKEAFF. The DNA for the CDR3 is TGTGCCAGCAGTTTCGTGATCTCGGGGAAAGAAGCTTTCTTT.